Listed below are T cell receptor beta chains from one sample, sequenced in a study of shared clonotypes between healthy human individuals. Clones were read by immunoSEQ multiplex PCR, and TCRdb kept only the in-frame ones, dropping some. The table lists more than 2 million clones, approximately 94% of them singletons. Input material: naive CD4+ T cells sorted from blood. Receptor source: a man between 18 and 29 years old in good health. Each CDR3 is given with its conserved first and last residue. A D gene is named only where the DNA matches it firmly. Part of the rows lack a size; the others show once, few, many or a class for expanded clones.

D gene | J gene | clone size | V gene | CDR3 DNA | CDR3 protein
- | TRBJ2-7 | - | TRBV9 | TGTGCCAGCAGCGTAGGGGCTACGGGTAAGAACGAGCAGTACTTC | CASSVGATGKNEQYF
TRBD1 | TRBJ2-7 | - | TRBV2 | TGTGCCAGCAGCCGGACAGGGGGCCCGGGCCGATCCTACGAGCAGTACTTC | CASSRTGGPGRSYEQYF
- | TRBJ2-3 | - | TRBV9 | TGTGCCAGCAGCGTGGACGGGGGCGGCACAGATACGCAGTATTTT | CASSVDGGGTDTQYF
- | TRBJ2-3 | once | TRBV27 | TGTGCCACCCAGACTAGTTCGGCAGATACGCAGTATTTT | CATQTSSADTQYF
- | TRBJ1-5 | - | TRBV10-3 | TGTGCCATCAGTGATGGGCAAAATCAGCCCCAGCATTTT | CAISDGQNQPQHF
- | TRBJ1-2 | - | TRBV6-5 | TGTGCCAGCAGGGGGACCGCCGGGAGCTATGGCTACACCTTC | CASRGTAGSYGYTF
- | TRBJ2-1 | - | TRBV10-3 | TGTGCCATCAGTGGGGGGGACACTCAAGGTGGGATCTTC | CAISGGDTQGGIF
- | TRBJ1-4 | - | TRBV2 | TGTGCCAGCAGTGGAGCGGGGCGAACTAATGAAAAACTGTTTTTT | CASSGAGRTNEKLFF
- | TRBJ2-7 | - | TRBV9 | TGTGCCAGCAGCGTAGTATCATGGGACCCCTACGAGCAGTACTTC | CASSVVSWDPYEQYF
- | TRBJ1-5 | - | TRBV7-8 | TGTGCCAGCAGCTCGGAAGGGGTGCCTTCCAATCAGCCCCAGCATTTT | CASSSEGVPSNQPQHF
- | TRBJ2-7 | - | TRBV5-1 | TGCGCCAGCAGCTTGGGAGGAGGGGGCGAAACCTACGAGCAGTACTTC | CASSLGGGGETYEQYF
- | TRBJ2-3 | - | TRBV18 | TGTGCCAGCTCACCTCTACAGGGTTCAGATACGCAGTATTTT | CASSPLQGSDTQYF
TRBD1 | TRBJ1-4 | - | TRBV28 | TGTGCCAGCGGAATTTCGACAGGGACTGGTGAAAAACTGTTTTTT | CASGISTGTGEKLFF
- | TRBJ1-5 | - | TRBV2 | TGTGCCAGCACCTGGGAAGTGACTAGCAATCAGCCCCAGCATTTT | CASTWEVTSNQPQHF
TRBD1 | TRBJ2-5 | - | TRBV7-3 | TGTGCCAGCAGTTCCGGGACAGGGGGAGGAGAGACCCAGTACTTC | CASSSGTGGGETQYF
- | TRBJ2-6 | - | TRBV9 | TGTGCCAGCAGCGGGACCTACTCTGGGGCCAACGTCCTGACTTTC | CASSGTYSGANVLTF
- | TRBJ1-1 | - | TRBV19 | TGTGCCAGTAGTCAGCAGGGGTTTGGGACTGAAGCTTTCTTT | CASSQQGFGTEAFF
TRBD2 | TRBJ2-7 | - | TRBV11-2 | TGTGCCAGCAGCTTAGGACTAGCGGATATCTACGAGCAGTACTTC | CASSLGLADIYEQYF
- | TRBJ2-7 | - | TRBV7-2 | TGTGCCAGCAGCCAGAGCCGGACAGTTGCCTACGAGCAGTACTTC | CASSQSRTVAYEQYF
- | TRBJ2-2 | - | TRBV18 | TGTGCCAGCTCACCACGTGCAGGGACCGGGGAGCTGTTTTTT | CASSPRAGTGELFF
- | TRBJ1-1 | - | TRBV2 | TGTGCCAGCAGTAAGGCGGGGGTTGAAGCTTTCTTT | CASSKAGVEAFF
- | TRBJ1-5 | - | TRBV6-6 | TGTGCCAGCACTAGCAGGGGTGATCAGCCCCAGCATTTT | CASTSRGDQPQHF
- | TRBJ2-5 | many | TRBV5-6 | TGTGCCAGCAGCTTCCAAGAGACCCAGTACTTC | CASSFQETQYF
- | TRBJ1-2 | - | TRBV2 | TGTGCCAGCAGTGAAGCGCACGGGCGCTACACCTTC | CASSEAHGRYTF
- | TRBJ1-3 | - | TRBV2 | TGTGCCAGCAGCCCCGAGGACAGCCGCTCTGGAAACACCATATATTTT | CASSPEDSRSGNTIYF